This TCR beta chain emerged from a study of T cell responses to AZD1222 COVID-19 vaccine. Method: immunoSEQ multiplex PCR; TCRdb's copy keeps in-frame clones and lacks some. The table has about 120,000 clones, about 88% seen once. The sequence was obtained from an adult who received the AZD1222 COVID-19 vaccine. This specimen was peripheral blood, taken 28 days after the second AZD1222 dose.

The CDR3 reads CASTQPGTDTQYF. The CDR3 DNA follows: TGTGCCAGCACCCAACCCGGCACAGATACGCAGTATTTT. The chain couples TRBV5-5 to TRBJ2-3; D remains ambiguous. The germline V and J ends were trimmed by 6 bases and 1 base, with 9 bases remaining between them. This CDR3 has 13 amino acids. Germline V gene sequence: CDR1 SGHKS, CDR2 YYEKEE (reference sequence).